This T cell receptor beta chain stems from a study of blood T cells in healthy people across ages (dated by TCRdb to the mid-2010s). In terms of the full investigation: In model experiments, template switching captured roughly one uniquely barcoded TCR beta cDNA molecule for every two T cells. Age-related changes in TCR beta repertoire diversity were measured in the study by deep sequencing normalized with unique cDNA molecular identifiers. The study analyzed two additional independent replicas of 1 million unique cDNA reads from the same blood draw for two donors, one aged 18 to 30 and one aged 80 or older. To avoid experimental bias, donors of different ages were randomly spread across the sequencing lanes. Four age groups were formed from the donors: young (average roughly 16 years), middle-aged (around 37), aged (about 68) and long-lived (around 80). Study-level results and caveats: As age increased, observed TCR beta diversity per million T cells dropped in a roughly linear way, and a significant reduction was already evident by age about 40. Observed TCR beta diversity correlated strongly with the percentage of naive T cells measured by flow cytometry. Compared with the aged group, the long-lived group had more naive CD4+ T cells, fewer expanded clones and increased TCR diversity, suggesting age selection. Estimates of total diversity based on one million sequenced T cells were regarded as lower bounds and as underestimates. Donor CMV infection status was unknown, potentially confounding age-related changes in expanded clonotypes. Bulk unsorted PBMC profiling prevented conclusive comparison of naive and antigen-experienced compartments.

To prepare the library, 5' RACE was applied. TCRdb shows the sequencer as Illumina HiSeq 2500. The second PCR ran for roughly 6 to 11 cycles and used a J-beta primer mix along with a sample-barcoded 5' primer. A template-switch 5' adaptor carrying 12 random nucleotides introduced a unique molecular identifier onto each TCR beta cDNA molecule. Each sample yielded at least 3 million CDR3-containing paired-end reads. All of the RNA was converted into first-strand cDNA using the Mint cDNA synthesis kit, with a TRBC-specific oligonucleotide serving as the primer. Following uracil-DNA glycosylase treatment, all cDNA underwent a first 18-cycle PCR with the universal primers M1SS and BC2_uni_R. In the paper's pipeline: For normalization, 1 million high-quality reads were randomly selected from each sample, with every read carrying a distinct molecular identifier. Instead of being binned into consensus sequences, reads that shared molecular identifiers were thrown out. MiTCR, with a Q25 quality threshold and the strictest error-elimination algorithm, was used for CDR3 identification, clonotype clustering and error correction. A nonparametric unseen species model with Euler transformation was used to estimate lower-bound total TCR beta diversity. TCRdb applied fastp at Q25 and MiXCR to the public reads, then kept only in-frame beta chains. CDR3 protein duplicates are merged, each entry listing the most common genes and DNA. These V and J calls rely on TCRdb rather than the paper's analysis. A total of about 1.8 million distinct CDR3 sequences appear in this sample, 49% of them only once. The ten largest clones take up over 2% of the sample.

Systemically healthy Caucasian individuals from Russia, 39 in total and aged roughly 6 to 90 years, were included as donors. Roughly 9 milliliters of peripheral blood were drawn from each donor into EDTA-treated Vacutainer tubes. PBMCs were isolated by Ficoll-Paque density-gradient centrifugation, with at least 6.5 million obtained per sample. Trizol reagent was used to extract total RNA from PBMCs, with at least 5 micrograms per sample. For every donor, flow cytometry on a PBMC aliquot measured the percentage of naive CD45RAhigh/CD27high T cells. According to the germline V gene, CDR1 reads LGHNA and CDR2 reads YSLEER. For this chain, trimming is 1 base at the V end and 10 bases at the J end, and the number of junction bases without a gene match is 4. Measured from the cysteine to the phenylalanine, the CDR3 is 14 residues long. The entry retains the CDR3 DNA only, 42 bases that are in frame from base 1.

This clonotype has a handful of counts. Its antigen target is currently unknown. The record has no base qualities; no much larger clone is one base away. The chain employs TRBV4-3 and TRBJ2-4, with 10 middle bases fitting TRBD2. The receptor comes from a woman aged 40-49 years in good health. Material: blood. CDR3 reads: CASSQALGLAIQYF. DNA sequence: TGCGCCAGCAGCCAAGCCCTGGGACTAGCGATTCAGTACTTC.